These 17 T cell receptor beta chains were all obtained from the same sample, sequenced in a study of identical twins. TCRdb ran MiXCR on the 5' RACE reads and lists one entry per CDR3 protein. The profile covers 550,000 to 800,000 distinct CDR3 sequences, with roughly 6.6% appearing a single time and about 1.5% taken by the ten largest. The same data also contributed to another study, on yellow fever vaccine responses in identical twins.

The material sequenced was PBMCs. The receptors here all came from a woman between 18 and 29 years old in good health.

This clonotype was observed many times. V gene TRBV9 combines with J gene TRBJ2-2; D call uncertain. Germline V CDR1 and CDR2: SGDLS, YYNGEE. V lost 1 base, J lost 1 base, and 5 bases lay in between. This CDR3 has 14 residues. The CDR3 here is CASSVNMNTGELFF. For the CDR3, the DNA is TGTGCCAGCAGCGTAAATATGAACACCGGGGAGCTGTTTTTT.

The V and J genes are TRBV20-1 and TRBJ2-3, with D uncertain. Trimming shortened V by 5 bases and J by 1 base, and 16 bases separated the two germline ends. The CDR3 length is 15 residues. Germline V gives CDR1 DFQATT, CDR2 SNEGSKA (reference sequence). CDR3 sequence reads: CSAPRNPDRTDTQYF. CDR3 DNA sequence: TGCAGTGCTCCTCGGAACCCGGACCGCACAGATACGCAGTATTTT.

This clonotype was detected many times. The J gene is TRBJ1-1, the V gene TRBV12-3 or TRBV12-4; 8 nucleotides match TRBD1. V trimming: 2 bases; J trimming: 5 bases; junction bases outside the gene matches: 4. This CDR3 has 14 residues. The CDR3 region is CASSLRTGNTEAFF. The CDR3 nucleotides read TGTGCCAGCAGTTTACGGACAGGGAATACTGAAGCTTTCTTT.

There are many counts of this clonotype. The V and J genes are TRBV3-1 and TRBJ1-2; D not certain. Germline V lookup: CDR1 LGHDT, CDR2 YNNKEL (reference sequence). This CDR3 is built from 15 residues. Between the trimmed V and J ends, which lost 0 bases and 4 bases, there was a span of 12 bases. The CDR3: CASSQDVTPAYGYTF. The CDR3 bases are TGTGCCAGCAGCCAAGATGTGACACCAGCCTATGGCTACACCTTC.

This clonotype came up a few times. The chain links TRBV3-1 to TRBJ1-2; no reliable D call. This CDR3 spans 15 amino acids. V lost 1 base, J lost 3 bases, and 12 bases lay in between. Looked up from germline, CDR1 is LGHDT and CDR2 is YNNKEL (reference sequence). CDR3 loop: CASSQGRVPYYGYTF. CDR3 nucleotides: TGTGCCAGCAGCCAAGGACGGGTGCCCTACTATGGCTACACCTTC.

In this sample, this clonotype turned up many times. The chain employs TRBV12-3 or TRBV12-4 and TRBJ1-4, with 7 bases matching TRBD1. This CDR3 comprises 15 residues. Unmatched junction bases numbered 10, after V lost 7 bases and J lost 5 bases. The CDR3 DNA reads TGTGCCAGCAACGTACAGGGGTTTCAGAATGAAAAACTGTTTTTT. It yields the protein CASNVQGFQNEKLFF.

Only a few counts were recorded for this clonotype. The gene calls are TRBV5-1 and TRBJ2-2; no clear D. The V gene's germline CDR1 is SGHRS and CDR2 YFSETQ. The CDR3 has 16 residues. V dropped 0 bases and J dropped 2 bases, with 11 bases sitting between them. Written as DNA, the CDR3 is TGCGCCAGCAGCTTGGACGGGCAGCTAAACACCGGGGAGCTGTTTTTT. Protein: CASSLDGQLNTGELFF.

This clonotype was picked up many times. V gene TRBV12-3 or TRBV12-4 combines with J gene TRBJ2-2; TRBD2 matches 13 bases. There are 18 residues in the CDR3. V lost 6 bases, J lost 0 bases, and 7 bases stayed unmatched. For the CDR3, the DNA is TGTGCCAGCAGATCCGGGACTAGCGGGGAGACGAACACCGGGGAGCTGTTTTTT. Translated, it gives CASRSGTSGETNTGELFF.

This clonotype was counted ten times or more. The V and J genes are TRBV5-1 and TRBJ2-1; 14 nucleotides align to TRBD2. In germline, CDR1 is SGHRS, CDR2 YFSETQ. The V segment lost 4 bases and the J segment 3 bases; nucleotides outside the gene matches: 9. CDR3 length: 18 residues. CDR3 loop: CASSPGLAGARDYNEQFF. The CDR3 DNA sequence: TGCGCCAGCAGCCCGGGACTAGCGGGAGCCCGTGACTACAATGAGCAGTTCTTC.

This clonotype was recorded at least ten times. This sequence joins TRBV12-3 or TRBV12-4 and TRBJ2-1, with 7 bases identical to TRBD2. The CDR3 is 13 amino acids. V lost 4 bases, J lost 6 bases, and 3 bases stayed unmatched. The CDR3: CASSWGGGNEQFF. The CDR3 bases are TGTGCCAGCAGTTGGGGGGGGGGCAATGAGCAGTTCTTC.

The chain is built from TRBV6-5 and TRBJ2-7; 9 nucleotides agree with TRBD1. CDR1 MNHEY and CDR2 SVGAGI come from the germline V gene. The CDR3 is 15 amino acids. The V gene end was trimmed by 2 bases and the J gene end by 4 bases; junction bases not matched to a gene: 6. CDR3 in amino acids: CASSYAGTGFYEQYV. DNA for the CDR3: TGTGCCAGCAGTTACGCCGGGACAGGGTTTTACGAGCAGTACGTC.

V usage is TRBV27 and J usage is TRBJ1-1; D unclear. This CDR3 contains 14 residues. The germline V and J ends were trimmed by 2 bases and 4 bases, with 11 bases remaining between them. CDR1 and CDR2 from the germline V gene are MNHEY and SMNVEV (reference sequence). Here the CDR3 reads CASSLEGGITEAFF. The CDR3 bases are TGTGCCAGCAGTTTAGAGGGAGGTATCACTGAAGCTTTCTTT.

The sample holds many counts of this clonotype. The chain joins TRBV2 to TRBJ2-1; D may be TRBD1 (5 bases). CDR3 length: 13 residues. Per germline, CDR1 SNHLY and CDR2 FYNNEI. Trimming left V 3 bases short and J 7 bases short, with 10 bases between. The CDR3 protein is CASSEPGWNEQFF. The DNA for the CDR3 is TGTGCCAGCAGTGAGCCAGGGTGGAATGAGCAGTTCTTC.

A few counts support this clonotype. V is TRBV13 and J is TRBJ1-6, with 9 bases lining up with TRBD1. Unmatched junction bases numbered 13, after V lost 6 bases and J lost 10 bases. The CDR3 sequence is 16 residues long. Germline assignment: CDR1 PRHDT and CDR2 FYEKMQ (reference sequence). CDR3 sequence: CASRLERGQGGSPLHF. The DNA of the CDR3 is TGTGCCAGCAGGCTAGAGAGGGGACAGGGAGGCTCACCCCTCCACTTT.

The J gene is TRBJ1-5, the V gene TRBV6-5, with 9 positions matching TRBD1. The CDR3 extends over 15 amino acids. V shed 4 bases, J shed 7 bases, and the junction held 8 bases outside the gene matches. Germline values: CDR1 MNHEY, CDR2 SVGAGI. The CDR3 sequence: CASSSLTGGDQPQHF. The CDR3 region has the DNA TGTGCCAGCAGTTCGTTGACAGGGGGGGACCAGCCCCAGCATTTT.

In this sample, this clonotype turned up a few times. This sequence joins TRBV6-1 and TRBJ2-2, with D possibly TRBD2 on 6 matching bases. V was pared by 3 bases and J by 1 base, with 9 bases between. The germline V gene has CDR1 MNHNS and CDR2 SASEGT. The length of the CDR3 is 15 residues. The CDR3 DNA sequence: TGTGCCAGCAGTGACAGGGACTGGAACACCGGGGAGCTGTTTTTT. Translating gives CASSDRDWNTGELFF.

This clonotype was counted between two and nine times. The chain uses TRBV2 and TRBJ2-3; 9 nucleotides align to TRBD2. The CDR3 extends over 19 amino acids. V lost 5 bases and J lost 0; bases outside the gene matches: 15. CDR1 is SNHLY, CDR2 FYNNEI, per germline. CDR3 bases: TGTGCCAGCAGTTTACGCTCAGCGGGGGGCAGGACTAGCACAGATACGCAGTATTTT. Its protein is CASSLRSAGGRTSTDTQYF.